This T cell receptor (beta chain) originates from a study of beta chain features in type 1 diabetes. The CDR3 consists of 13 residues. The germline gives CDR1 SGHTA, CDR2 FQGTGA. V gave up 2 bases and J gave up 9 bases, with 11 bases separating them. This clone was found a few times. The antigen is undetermined. Every isolated RNA sample was fully reverse transcribed, so sequencing captured expressed TCRB transcripts. For naive, central memory and regulatory T cell samples, reads averaged approximately 3.9 million. TCRdb's copy holds only in-frame clones and misses some; the assay was immunoSEQ multiplex PCR. The data show about 340,000 clones, roughly 8% seen once. Broader study findings: Any PCR bias toward short templates would affect both groups alike. For TCRB rearrangement, an influence of HLA type remained unresolved here. Within each of all four CD4+ subsets, Type 1 diabetes patients had TCRB CDR3s that were moderately but significantly shorter.

The sequence derives from a woman aged 18-29 years in good health. Sequences were obtained from central memory CD4+ T cells from blood. This chain joins TRBV7-3 and TRBJ2-1; no clear D. CDR3 residues: CASSLGLLREQFF. CDR3 sequence (DNA): TGTGCCAGCAGCTTAGGGTTACTCCGTGAGCAGTTCTTC.